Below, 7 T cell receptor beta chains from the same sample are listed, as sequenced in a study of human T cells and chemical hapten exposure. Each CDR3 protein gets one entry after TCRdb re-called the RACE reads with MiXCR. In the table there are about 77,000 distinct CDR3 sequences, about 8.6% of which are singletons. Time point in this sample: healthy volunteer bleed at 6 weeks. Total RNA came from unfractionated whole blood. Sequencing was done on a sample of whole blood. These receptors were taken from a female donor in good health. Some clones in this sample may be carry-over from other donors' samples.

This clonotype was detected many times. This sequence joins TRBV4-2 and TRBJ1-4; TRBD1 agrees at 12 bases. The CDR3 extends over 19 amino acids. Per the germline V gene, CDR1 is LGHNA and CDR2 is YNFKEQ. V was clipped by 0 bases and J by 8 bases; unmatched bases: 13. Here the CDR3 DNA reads TGTGCCAGCAGCCAAGAGGGGGGACAGGGGGCGCTTTCTTCAGAAAAACTGTTTTTT. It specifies CASSQEGGQGALSSEKLFF.

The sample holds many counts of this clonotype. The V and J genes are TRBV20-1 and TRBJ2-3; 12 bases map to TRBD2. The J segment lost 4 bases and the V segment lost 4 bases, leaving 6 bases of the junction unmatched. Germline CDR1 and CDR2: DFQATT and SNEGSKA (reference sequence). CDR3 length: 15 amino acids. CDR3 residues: CSAKGLAGFADTQYF. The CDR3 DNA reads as TGCAGTGCTAAAGGACTAGCGGGATTTGCAGATACGCAGTATTTT.

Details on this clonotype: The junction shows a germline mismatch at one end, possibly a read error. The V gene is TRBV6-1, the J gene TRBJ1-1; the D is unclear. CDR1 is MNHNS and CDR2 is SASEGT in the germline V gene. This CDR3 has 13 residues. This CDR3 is CASSDFARMGLLF. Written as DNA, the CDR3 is TGTGCCAGCAGTGATTTCGCCCGAATGGGTTTGCTCTTT.

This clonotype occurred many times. In nucleotides, the CDR3 is TGTGCCAGCAGTTCTCCTCACAGGTTAACCTACGAGCAGTACTTC. Translated: CASSSPHRLTYEQYF. The gene calls are TRBV12-3 or TRBV12-4 and TRBJ2-7, with D possibly matching TRBD1 (5 bases). The CDR3 is made up of 15 amino acids. V was clipped by 4 bases and J by 2 bases, with 15 bases between them.

The CDR3 sequence is CASSIGVTNNEQFF. In DNA, the CDR3 is TGTGCCAGTAGTATAGGAGTGACTAACAATGAGCAGTTCTTC. The chain uses TRBV19 and TRBJ2-1; a possible D gene is TRBD2 (5 bases). The CDR3 has 14 amino acids. Trimming removed 1 base from V and 5 bases from J, with 9 bases in between. CDR1 is LNHDA, CDR2 SQIVND, per germline (reference sequence).

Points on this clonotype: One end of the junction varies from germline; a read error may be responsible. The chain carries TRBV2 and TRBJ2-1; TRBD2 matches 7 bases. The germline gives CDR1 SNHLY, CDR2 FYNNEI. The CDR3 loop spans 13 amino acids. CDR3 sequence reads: CASRGLADNERFF. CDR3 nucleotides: TGTGCCAGCAGGGGTCTAGCGGACAATGAGCGGTTCTTC. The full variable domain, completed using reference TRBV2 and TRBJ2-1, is EPEVTQTPSHQVTQMGQEVILRCVPISNHLYFYWYRQILGQKVEFLVSFYNNEISEKSEIFDDQFSVERPDGSNFTLKIRSTKLEDSAMYFCASRGLADNERFFGPGTRLTVL.

CDR3 DNA sequence: TGTGCCAGCAGCTTAGTGTGGGGTGCAGCGCAGTTCTTC. This gives the protein CASSLVWGAAQFF. This chain connects TRBV11-2 to TRBJ2-1, with no clear D. This CDR3 has 13 residues. From germline, CDR1 is SGHAT and CDR2 FQNNGV. Trimming took 1 base from V and 12 from J, leaving 13 bases between them.